These T cell receptor beta chains were read from a single sample in a study of shared clonotypes between healthy human individuals. Sequencing used immunoSEQ multiplex PCR; TCRdb keeps in-frame clones, though not all of them. The data hold around 2.1 million clones, with 85% to 95% observed a single time. Sequences were obtained from naive CD8+ T cells from PBMCs. Receptor source: a man aged 18 to 30 in good health. Some clones in this sample may be carry-over from other donors' samples. Each CDR3 is given with its conserved first and last residue. A D gene is named only where the DNA matches it firmly. Part of the rows lack a size; the others show once, few, many or a class for expanded clones.

d_gene: .; abundance: once; v_gene: TRBV28; j_gene: TRBJ1-1; CDR3nt: TGTGCCAGCAGTTTGGGCCCGAACACTGAAGCTTTCTTT; CDR3aa: CASSLGPNTEAFF
d_gene: .; abundance: .; v_gene: TRBV28; j_gene: TRBJ2-3; CDR3nt: TGTGCCAGCAGTTTATCGTTAGACCTCGGGAATAGCACAGATACGCAGTATTTT; CDR3aa: CASSLSLDLGNSTDTQYF
d_gene: TRBD2; abundance: .; v_gene: TRBV9; j_gene: TRBJ2-3; CDR3nt: TGTGCCAGCAGCGACCCAGGGACTAGCGGAGCCGATACGCAGTATTTT; CDR3aa: CASSDPGTSGADTQYF
d_gene: TRBD2; abundance: .; v_gene: TRBV28; j_gene: TRBJ2-2; CDR3nt: TGTGCCAGCAGTTCACCTAGCGGGAGATTTACCGGGGAGCTGTTTTTT; CDR3aa: CASSSPSGRFTGELFF
d_gene: TRBD1; abundance: .; v_gene: TRBV9; j_gene: TRBJ1-4; CDR3nt: TGTGCCAGCAGCGTTACAGGGGAACCTAATGAAAAACTGTTTTTT; CDR3aa: CASSVTGEPNEKLFF
d_gene: TRBD2; abundance: once; v_gene: TRBV29-1; j_gene: TRBJ2-1; CDR3nt: TGCAGCGTTGGGCCGACTAGCGGACAATCCAATGAGCAGTTCTTC; CDR3aa: CSVGPTSGQSNEQFF
d_gene: .; abundance: once; v_gene: TRBV18; j_gene: TRBJ2-7; CDR3nt: TGTGCCAGCTCACCGGGACACGGCTACGAGCAGTACTTC; CDR3aa: CASSPGHGYEQYF
d_gene: .; abundance: once; v_gene: TRBV4-1; j_gene: TRBJ2-4; CDR3nt: TGCGCCAGCAGCCAAGAGAGGGCCGAGAGAGACATTCAGTACTTC; CDR3aa: CASSQERAERDIQYF
d_gene: TRBD1; abundance: .; v_gene: TRBV28; j_gene: TRBJ2-1; CDR3nt: TGTGCCAGCAGCCTCGGACAGGGTTTAAACAATGAGCAGTTCTTC; CDR3aa: CASSLGQGLNNEQFF
d_gene: .; abundance: .; v_gene: TRBV27; j_gene: TRBJ2-3; CDR3nt: TGTGCCAGCAGTTTAGGGCGGGATACGCAGTATTTT; CDR3aa: CASSLGRDTQYF
d_gene: TRBD2; abundance: .; v_gene: TRBV4-2; j_gene: TRBJ2-1; CDR3nt: TGTGCCAGCAGCCAAGATCGTACGACTAGCGGGAATGAGCAGTTCTTC; CDR3aa: CASSQDRTTSGNEQFF
d_gene: .; abundance: .; v_gene: TRBV5-1; j_gene: TRBJ2-7; CDR3nt: TGCGCCAGCAGCTTGGCCTGGGGAGACTCCTACGAGCAGTACTTC; CDR3aa: CASSLAWGDSYEQYF
d_gene: .; abundance: .; v_gene: TRBV6-1; j_gene: TRBJ1-1; CDR3nt: TGTGCCAGCAGTGAACCAGGGGTGGGACCTTCTGGGGCTTTCTTT; CDR3aa: CASSEPGVGPSGAFF
d_gene: .; abundance: .; v_gene: TRBV20-1; j_gene: TRBJ2-7; CDR3nt: TGCAGTGCTGGGGAATACGAGCAGTACTTC; CDR3aa: CSAGEYEQYF
d_gene: .; abundance: .; v_gene: TRBV4-3; j_gene: TRBJ2-6; CDR3nt: TGCGCCAGCAGCCAAGGCCAGGAGGTCTCTGGGGCCAACGTCCTGACTTTC; CDR3aa: CASSQGQEVSGANVLTF
d_gene: TRBD2; abundance: once; v_gene: TRBV11-2; j_gene: TRBJ2-1; CDR3nt: TGTGCCAGCAGCTTAGGGCTAGCGGGAGGGAATGAGCAGTTCTTC; CDR3aa: CASSLGLAGGNEQFF
d_gene: .; abundance: few; v_gene: TRBV9; j_gene: TRBJ1-1; CDR3nt: TGTGCCAGCAGCGTACACCAAGTCAGAGGGAACACTGAAGCTTTCTTT; CDR3aa: CASSVHQVRGNTEAFF
d_gene: .; abundance: few; v_gene: TRBV27; j_gene: TRBJ1-1; CDR3nt: TGTGCCAGCAGTTTAGGTCCGAACACTGAAGCTTTCTTT; CDR3aa: CASSLGPNTEAFF
d_gene: .; abundance: .; v_gene: TRBV7-8; j_gene: TRBJ1-2; CDR3nt: TGTGCCAGCAGCTTAGAGGGGGGACCTCCTAACTATGGCTACACCTTC; CDR3aa: CASSLEGGPPNYGYTF
d_gene: TRBD2; abundance: .; v_gene: TRBV4-2; j_gene: TRBJ2-5; CDR3nt: TGTGCCAGCAGCCAAGAAGCGGGGGGGGTTAAGGAGACCCAGTACTTC; CDR3aa: CASSQEAGGVKETQYF